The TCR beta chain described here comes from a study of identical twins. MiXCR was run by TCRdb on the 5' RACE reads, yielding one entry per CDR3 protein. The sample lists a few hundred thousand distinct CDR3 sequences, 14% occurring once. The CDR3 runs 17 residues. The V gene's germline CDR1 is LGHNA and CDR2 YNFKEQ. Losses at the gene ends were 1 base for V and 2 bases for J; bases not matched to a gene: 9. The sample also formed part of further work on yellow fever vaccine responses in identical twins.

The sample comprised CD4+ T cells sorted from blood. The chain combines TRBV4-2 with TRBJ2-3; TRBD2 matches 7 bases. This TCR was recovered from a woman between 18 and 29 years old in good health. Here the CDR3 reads CASSQVSRRGTTDTQYF. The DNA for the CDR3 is TGTGCCAGCAGCCAAGTGTCTCGGCGGGGGACCACAGATACGCAGTATTTT.